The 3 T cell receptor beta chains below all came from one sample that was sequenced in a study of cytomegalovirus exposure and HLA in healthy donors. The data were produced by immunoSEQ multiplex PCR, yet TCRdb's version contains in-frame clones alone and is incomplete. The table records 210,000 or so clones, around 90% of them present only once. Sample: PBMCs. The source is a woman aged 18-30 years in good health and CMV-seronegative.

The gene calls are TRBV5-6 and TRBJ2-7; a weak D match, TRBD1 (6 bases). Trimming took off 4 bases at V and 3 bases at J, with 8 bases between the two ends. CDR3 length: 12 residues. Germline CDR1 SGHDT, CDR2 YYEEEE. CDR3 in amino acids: CASSRDIYEQYF. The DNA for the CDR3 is TGTGCCAGCAGCCGGGACATCTACGAGCAGTACTTC.

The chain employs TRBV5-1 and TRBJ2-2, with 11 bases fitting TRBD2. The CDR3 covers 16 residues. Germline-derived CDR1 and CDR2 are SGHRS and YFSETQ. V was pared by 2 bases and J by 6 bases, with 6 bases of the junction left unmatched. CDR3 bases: TGCGCCAGCAGCTTCACTAGCGGGAGTGTAGCCGGGGAGCTGTTTTTT. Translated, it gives CASSFTSGSVAGELFF.

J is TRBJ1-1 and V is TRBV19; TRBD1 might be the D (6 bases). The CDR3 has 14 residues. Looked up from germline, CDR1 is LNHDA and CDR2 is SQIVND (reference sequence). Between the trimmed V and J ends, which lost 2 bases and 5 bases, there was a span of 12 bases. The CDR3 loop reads CASSISGDGTEAFF. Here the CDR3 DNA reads TGTGCCAGTAGTATATCAGGGGATGGGACTGAAGCTTTCTTT.